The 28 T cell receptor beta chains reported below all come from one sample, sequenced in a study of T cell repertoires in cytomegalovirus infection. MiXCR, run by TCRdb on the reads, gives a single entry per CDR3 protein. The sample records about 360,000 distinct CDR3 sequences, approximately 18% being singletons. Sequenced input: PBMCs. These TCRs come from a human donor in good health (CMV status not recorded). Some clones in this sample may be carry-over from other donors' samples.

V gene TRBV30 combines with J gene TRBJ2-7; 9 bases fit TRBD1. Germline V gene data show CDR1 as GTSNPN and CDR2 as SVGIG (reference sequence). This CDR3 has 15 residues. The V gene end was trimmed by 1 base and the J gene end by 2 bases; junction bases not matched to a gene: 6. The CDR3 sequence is CAWSAGQGGPYEQYF. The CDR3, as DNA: TGTGCCTGGAGTGCGGGACAGGGAGGACCCTACGAGCAGTACTTC.

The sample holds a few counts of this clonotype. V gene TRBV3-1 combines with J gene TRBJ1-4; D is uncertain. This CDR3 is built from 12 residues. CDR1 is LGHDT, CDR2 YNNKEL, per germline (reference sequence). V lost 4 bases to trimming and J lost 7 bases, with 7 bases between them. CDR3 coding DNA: TGTGCCAGCAGCCGGGTTGGTGAAAAACTGTTTTTT. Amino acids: CASSRVGEKLFF.

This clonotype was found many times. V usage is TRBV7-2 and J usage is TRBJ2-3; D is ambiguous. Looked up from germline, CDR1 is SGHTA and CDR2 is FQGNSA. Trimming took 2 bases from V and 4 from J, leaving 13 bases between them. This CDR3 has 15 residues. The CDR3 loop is CASSLRSIGADTQYF. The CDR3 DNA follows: TGTGCCAGCAGCTTAAGGTCTATTGGGGCAGATACGCAGTATTTT.

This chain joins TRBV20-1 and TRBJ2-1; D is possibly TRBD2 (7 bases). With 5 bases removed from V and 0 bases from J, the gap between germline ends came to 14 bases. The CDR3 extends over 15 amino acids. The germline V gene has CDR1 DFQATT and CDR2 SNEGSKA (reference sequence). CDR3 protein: CSALSRGPSYNEQFF. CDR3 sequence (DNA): TGCAGTGCTCTTTCGCGGGGGCCCTCCTACAATGAGCAGTTCTTC.

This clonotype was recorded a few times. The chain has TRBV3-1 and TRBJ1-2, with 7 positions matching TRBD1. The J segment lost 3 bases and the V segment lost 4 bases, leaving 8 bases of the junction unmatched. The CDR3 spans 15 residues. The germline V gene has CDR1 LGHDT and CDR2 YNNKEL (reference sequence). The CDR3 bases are TGTGCCAGCAGCCCTGGGACAGTCGTTTACTATGGCTACACCTTC. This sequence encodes CASSPGTVVYYGYTF.

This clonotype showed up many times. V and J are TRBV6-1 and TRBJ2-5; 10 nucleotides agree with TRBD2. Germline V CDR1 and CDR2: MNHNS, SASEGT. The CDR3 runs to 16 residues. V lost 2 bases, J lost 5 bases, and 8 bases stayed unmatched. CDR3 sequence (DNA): TGTGCCAGCAGTGAAATCCCTAGCGGGGGAAAGGAGACCCAGTACTTC. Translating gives CASSEIPSGGKETQYF.

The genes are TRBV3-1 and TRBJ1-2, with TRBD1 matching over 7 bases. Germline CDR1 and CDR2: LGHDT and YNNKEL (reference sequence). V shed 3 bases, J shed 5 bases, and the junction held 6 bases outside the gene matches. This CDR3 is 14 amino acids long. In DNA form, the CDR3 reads TGTGCCAGCAGCCACGACAGGGCAGTTTATGGCTACACCTTC. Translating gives CASSHDRAVYGYTF.

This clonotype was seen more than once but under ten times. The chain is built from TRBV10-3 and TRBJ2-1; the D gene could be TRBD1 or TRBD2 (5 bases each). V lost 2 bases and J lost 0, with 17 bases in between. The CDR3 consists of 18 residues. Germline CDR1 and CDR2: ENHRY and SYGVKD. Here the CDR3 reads CAISERGATESSYNEQFF. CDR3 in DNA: TGTGCCATCAGTGAGAGAGGGGCGACGGAAAGCTCCTACAATGAGCAGTTCTTC.

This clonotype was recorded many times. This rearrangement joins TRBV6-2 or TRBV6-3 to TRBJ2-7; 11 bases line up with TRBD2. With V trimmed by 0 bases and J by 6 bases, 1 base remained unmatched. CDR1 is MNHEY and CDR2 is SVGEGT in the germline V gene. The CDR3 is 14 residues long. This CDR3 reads CASSYSGLAVEQYF. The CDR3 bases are TGTGCCAGCAGTTACTCGGGACTAGCGGTCGAGCAGTACTTC.

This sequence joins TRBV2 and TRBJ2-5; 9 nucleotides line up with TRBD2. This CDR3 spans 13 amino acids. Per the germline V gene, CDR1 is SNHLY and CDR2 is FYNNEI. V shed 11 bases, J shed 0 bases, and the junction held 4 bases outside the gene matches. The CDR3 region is CARGGADQETQYF. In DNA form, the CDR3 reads TGTGCCCGCGGGGGGGCGGACCAAGAGACCCAGTACTTC.

CDR3 amino acids: CATSLDSYQPQHF. CDR3 in DNA: TGTGCCACCAGCCTAGACAGTTATCAGCCCCAGCATTTT. This chain connects TRBV24-1 to TRBJ1-5; possibly TRBD1 for D (5 bases). The germline gives CDR1 KGHDR, CDR2 SFDVKD. Trimming cost V 7 bases and J 5 bases, with 11 bases left between them. The CDR3 runs to 13 residues.

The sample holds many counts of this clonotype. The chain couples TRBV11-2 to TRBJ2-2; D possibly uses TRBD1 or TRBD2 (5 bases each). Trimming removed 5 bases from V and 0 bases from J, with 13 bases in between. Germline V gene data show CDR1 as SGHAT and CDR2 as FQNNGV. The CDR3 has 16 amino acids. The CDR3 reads CASSLRDRANTGELFF. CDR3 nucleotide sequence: TGTGCCAGCAGCCTCCGGGACCGAGCGAACACCGGGGAGCTGTTTTTT.

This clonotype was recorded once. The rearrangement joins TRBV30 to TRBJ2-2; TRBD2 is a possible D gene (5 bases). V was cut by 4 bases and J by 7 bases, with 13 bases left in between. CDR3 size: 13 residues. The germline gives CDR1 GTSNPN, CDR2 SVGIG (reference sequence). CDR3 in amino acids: CAWIQTRGGELFF. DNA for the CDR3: TGTGCCTGGATTCAGACTCGGGGCGGGGAGCTGTTTTTT.

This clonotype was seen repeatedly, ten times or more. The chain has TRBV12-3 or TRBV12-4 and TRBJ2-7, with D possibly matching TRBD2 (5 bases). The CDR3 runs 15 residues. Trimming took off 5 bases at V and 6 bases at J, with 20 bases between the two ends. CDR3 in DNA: TGTGCCAGCAGTCCGCGGGTCCTCCTGCCCAGCGAGCAGTACTTC. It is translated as CASSPRVLLPSEQYF.

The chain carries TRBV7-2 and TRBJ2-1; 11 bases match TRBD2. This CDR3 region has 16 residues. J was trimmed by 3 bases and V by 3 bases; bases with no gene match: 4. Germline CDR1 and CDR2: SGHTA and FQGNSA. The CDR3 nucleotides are TGTGCCAGCAGCTTCACTAGCGGGAGAAGCTACAATGAGCAGTTCTTC. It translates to CASSFTSGRSYNEQFF.

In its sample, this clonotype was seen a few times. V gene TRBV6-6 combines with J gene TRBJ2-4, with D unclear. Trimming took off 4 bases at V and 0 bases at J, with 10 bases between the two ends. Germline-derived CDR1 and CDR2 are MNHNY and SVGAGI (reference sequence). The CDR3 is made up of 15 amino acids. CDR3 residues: CASSSRGVAKNIQYF. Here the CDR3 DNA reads TGTGCCAGCAGTTCCCGTGGGGTAGCCAAAAACATTCAGTACTTC.

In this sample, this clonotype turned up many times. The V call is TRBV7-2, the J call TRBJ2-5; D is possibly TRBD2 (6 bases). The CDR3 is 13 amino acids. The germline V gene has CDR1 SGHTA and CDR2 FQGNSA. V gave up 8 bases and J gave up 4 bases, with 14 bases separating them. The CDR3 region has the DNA TGTGCCAGCCATTGGAGGGCTGTAGAGACCCAGTACTTC. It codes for CASHWRAVETQYF.

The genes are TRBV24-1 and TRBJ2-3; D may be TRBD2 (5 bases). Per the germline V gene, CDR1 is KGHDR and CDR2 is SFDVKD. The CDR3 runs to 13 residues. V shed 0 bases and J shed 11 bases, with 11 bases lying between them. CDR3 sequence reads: CATSDLEGTGQYF. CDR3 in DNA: TGTGCCACCAGTGATTTGGAGGGAACTGGGCAGTATTTT.

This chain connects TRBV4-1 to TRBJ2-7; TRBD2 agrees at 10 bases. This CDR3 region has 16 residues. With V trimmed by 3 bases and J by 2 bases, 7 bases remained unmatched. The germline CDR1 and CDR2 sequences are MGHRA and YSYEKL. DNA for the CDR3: TGCGCCAGCAGCCAGCTAGCGGGGGCTGGCACCTACGAGCAGTACTTC. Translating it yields CASSQLAGAGTYEQYF.

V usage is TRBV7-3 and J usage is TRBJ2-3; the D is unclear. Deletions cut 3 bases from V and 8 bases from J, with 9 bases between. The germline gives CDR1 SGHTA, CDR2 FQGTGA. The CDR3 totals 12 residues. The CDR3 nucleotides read TGTGCCAGCAGCTTCTCGGTAGTTACGCAGTATTTT. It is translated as CASSFSVVTQYF. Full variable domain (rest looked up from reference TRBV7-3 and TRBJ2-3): GAGVSQTPSNKVTEKGKYVELRCDPISGHTALYWYRQSLGQGPEFLIYFQGTGAADDSGLPNDRFFAVRPEGSVSTLKIQRTERGDSAVYLCASSFSVVTQYFGPGTRLTVL.

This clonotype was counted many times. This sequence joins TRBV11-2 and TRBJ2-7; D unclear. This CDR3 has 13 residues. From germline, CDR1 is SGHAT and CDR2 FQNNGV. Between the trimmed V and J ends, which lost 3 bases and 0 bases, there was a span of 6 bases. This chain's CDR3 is CASSFGFSYEQYF. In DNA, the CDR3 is TGTGCCAGCAGCTTCGGGTTCTCCTACGAGCAGTACTTC.

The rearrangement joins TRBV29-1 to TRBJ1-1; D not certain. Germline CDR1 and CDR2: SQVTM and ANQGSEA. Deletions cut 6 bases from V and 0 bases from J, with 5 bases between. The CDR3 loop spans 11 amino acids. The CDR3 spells CSVRLNTEAFF. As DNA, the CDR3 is TGCAGCGTGAGGCTGAACACTGAAGCTTTCTTT.

CDR3 amino acids: CATSRDGNTYTDTQYF. CDR3 bases: TGTGCCACCAGCAGAGACGGGAACACCTATACAGATACGCAGTATTTT. The genes are TRBV15 and TRBJ2-3; D possibly corresponds to TRBD2 (5 bases). Trimming pared 0 bases from V and 3 bases from J, leaving 13 bases between. The germline gives CDR1 LNHNV, CDR2 YYDKDF (reference sequence). CDR3 size: 16 residues.

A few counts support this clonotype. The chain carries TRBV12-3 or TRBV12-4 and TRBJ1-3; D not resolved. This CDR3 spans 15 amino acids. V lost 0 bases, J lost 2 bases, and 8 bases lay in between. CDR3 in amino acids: CASSLAPLAGNTIYF. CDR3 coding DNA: TGTGCCAGCAGTTTAGCCCCCTTGGCTGGAAACACCATATATTTT.

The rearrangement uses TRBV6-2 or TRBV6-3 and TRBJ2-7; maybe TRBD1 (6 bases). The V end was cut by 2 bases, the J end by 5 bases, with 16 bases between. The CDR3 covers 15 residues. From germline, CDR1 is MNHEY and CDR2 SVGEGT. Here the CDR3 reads CASSYADPGDDEQYF. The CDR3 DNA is TGTGCCAGCAGTTACGCCGACCCAGGGGACGACGAGCAGTACTTC.

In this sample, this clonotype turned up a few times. In DNA, the CDR3 is TGTGCCAGCAGTGAAGCTTTGATCGGTAGCACAGATACGCAGTATTTT. Protein: CASSEALIGSTDTQYF. The chain has TRBV6-1 and TRBJ2-3; D is undetermined. Germline loops: CDR1 MNHNS, CDR2 SASEGT. The CDR3 loop spans 16 amino acids. V was shortened by 0 bases and J by 0 bases, with 10 bases between the two germline ends.

The CDR3 region is CSARGGNQPQHF. The CDR3 DNA reads as TGCAGTGCTCGAGGGGGGAATCAGCCCCAGCATTTT. The J gene is TRBJ1-5, the V gene TRBV20-1; possibly TRBD1 for D (6 bases). Looked up from germline, CDR1 is DFQATT and CDR2 is SNEGSKA (reference sequence). Trimming stripped 5 bases from V and 4 bases from J, with 9 bases between. The length of the CDR3 is 12 residues.

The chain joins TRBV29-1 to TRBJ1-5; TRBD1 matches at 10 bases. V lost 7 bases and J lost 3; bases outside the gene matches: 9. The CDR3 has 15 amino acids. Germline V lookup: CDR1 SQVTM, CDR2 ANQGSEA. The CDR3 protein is CSAGTGEYNNQPQHF. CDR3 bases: TGCAGCGCTGGGACAGGGGAATACAACAATCAGCCCCAGCATTTT.